This T cell receptor (beta chain) was documented in a study of cytomegalovirus exposure and HLA in healthy donors. Regarding the study as a whole: A later analysis found that most CMV-associated TCR beta chains appeared HLA-restricted. Previous analysis showed most TCR beta V segments were productive about 87% or about 30% of the time. A later analysis appeared to link common viral pathogens to several of the most significant clusters.

Remarks on this clone: Its antigen is not known.

The PCR used 60 Vbeta and 13 Jbeta primers. Libraries were prepared by immunoSEQ multiplex PCR; TCRdb keeps only in-frame clonotypes and omits some of them. The sample shows 110,000 or so clones, around 75% of them seen only once. Losses at the gene ends were 2 bases for V and 2 bases for J; bases not matched to a gene: 3. The CDR3 has 17 residues. The germline V gene has CDR1 LNHDA and CDR2 SQIVND (reference sequence). Healthy bone marrow donors made up the donors. This clonotype was sampled from a young man in good health and CMV-seronegative. Sequencing was carried out using PBMCs. The J gene is TRBJ2-2, the V gene TRBV19, with 12 bases aligning to TRBD2. Here the CDR3 DNA reads TGTGCCAGTAGTATAAGACTAGCGGGAGCCAACACCGGGGAGCTGTTTTTT. It specifies CASSIRLAGANTGELFF.